This TCR beta chain was recovered during a study of blood T cell repertoires in COVID-19 (dated by TCRdb to 2018 to 2020). For context, the study as a whole: Samples covering the acute and convalescent phases of COVID-19 were provided by collaborators in the United States, Italy and Spain. The material from the prospective study consisted of cDNA or gDNA derived from T cells, B-cell-depleted T cells, or PBMCs. Subjects who had been exposed to COVID-19, were actively infected with it, or had recovered from it provided the deeply sampled blood TCRbeta repertoires that made up the dataset. The repertoires were released in a freely available public database intended as a resource for research on the immune response to SARS-CoV-2. Samples came from the ongoing ImmuneRACE study (first 160 participants) plus 1,254 subjects from 6 global collaborators. A de-identified subject ID, COVID-19 status, age in years and sex were almost always included in the sample metadata. HLA class I and class II types, where available, came from metadata supplied by the sample provider rather than from assay-based typing. What the authors observed across the whole study: The amount of clinical and demographic metadata varied by source and participant and was provided uncurated.

As for this clone: Its antigen is currently not known. No quality values exist for individual bases; no much larger clone is one base distant.

Via the germline V gene (reference sequence), CDR1 is PRHDT and CDR2 FYEKMQ. Relative to germline, V is 2 bases shorter and J is 0 bases shorter, with 8 bases between their ends. The CDR3 goes from the cysteine to the phenylalanine over 15 residues. Of the read, only the CDR3 DNA is kept; its 45 bases are in frame from base 1. TCRbeta CDR3 regions were amplified from genomic DNA by means of the immunoSEQ Assay, a bias-controlled multiplex PCR. The authors' pipeline ran thus. The number of nucleated cells in each sample was estimated from the amplification of reference gene primers within the assay. Sequence reads were collapsed and filtered to measure the absolute abundance of every unique TCRbeta CDR3 rearrangement. For each sample, productive Simpson clonality was calculated as the square root of Simpson's diversity index over productive rearrangements. Entries here come from immuneACCESS through TCRdb and include only in-frame sequences with V and J called. Some clones fail to appear in such tables; in the studies checked, an unresolved V gene covers under half of the shortfall, and the cause of the remainder is unknown. The V and J calls and clone size are taken from that table; D and trimming were inferred from the DNA. This sample comprises about 28,000 clones, 81% of them detected only once. The ten largest clones represent 16% of the sample.

Each collaborating institution followed its own protocols to collect whole blood in K2EDTA tubes. For TCRbeta analysis, collaborator samples were shipped as frozen whole blood, as isolated PBMCs, or as DNA extracted from either sample type. Here the chain combines TRBV13 and TRBJ2-1, with no confidently assigned D gene. The sequencing input was peripheral blood. This sequence originates from an older woman with acute or convalescent COVID-19. The DNA sequence is given as TGTGCCAGCAGCTTAACCCGGAGCTCCTACAATGAGCAGTTCTTC. Its translation reads: CASSLTRSSYNEQFF.